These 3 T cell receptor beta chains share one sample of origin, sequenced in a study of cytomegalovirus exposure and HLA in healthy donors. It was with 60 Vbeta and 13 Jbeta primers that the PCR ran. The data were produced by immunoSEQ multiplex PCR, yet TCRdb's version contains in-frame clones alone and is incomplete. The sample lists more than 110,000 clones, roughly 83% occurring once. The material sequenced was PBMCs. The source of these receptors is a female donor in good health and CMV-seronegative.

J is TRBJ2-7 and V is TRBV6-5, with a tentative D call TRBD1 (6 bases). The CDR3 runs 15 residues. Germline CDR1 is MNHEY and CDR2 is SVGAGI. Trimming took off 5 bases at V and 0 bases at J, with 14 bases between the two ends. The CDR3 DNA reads TGTGCCAGCAGTACATCAGGGGCCTACTCCTACGAGCAGTACTTC. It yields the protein CASSTSGAYSYEQYF.

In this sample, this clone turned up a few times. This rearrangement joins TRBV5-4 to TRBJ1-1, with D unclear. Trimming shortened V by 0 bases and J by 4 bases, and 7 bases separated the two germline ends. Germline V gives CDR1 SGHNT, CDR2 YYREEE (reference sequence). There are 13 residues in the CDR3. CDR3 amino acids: CASSLESRTEAFF. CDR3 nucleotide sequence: TGTGCCAGCAGCTTGGAATCGCGCACTGAAGCTTTCTTT.

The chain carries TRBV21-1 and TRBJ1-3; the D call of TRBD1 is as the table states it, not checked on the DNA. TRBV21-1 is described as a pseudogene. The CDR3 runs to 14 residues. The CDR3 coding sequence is TGTGCCAGCACCCGGGACAGGGGGCCGAACACCATATATTTT. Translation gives CASTRDRGPNTIYF.